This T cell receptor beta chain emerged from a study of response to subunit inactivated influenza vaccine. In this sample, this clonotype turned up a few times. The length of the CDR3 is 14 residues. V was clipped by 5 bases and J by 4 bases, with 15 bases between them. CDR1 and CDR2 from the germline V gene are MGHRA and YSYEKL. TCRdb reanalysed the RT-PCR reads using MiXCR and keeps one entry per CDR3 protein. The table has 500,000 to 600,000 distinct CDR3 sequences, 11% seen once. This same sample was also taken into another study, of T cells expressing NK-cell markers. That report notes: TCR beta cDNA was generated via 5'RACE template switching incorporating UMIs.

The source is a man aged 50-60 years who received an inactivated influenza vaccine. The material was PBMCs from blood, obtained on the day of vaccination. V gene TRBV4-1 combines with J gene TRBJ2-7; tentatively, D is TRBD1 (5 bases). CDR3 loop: CASSMYGPGYEQYF. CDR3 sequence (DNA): TGCGCCAGCAGCATGTATGGGCCAGGGTACGAGCAGTACTTC.